One TCR beta chain is described in this entry. The source of the sample is a study of control samples from healthy donors and cancer patients. Generated by immunoSEQ multiplex PCR, the TCRdb table keeps only in-frame clones and is missing some. The table has about 160,000 clones, 85% to 90% seen once. The CDR3 loop spans 14 amino acids. Germline loops: CDR1 MGHDK, CDR2 SYGVNS. V gave up 5 bases and J gave up 4 bases; unmatched junction bases: 7. Sequencing input: blood. The rearrangement uses TRBV25-1 and TRBJ1-2, with 7 bases identical to TRBD1. This clonotype originated in a man between 25 and 39 years old in good health. CDR3: CASSSGTVSYGYTF. In DNA, the CDR3 is TGTGCCAGCAGTTCCGGGACAGTTAGCTATGGCTACACCTTC.